Below, 5 T cell receptor beta chains from the same sample are listed, as sequenced in a study of spatial heterogeneity in lung cancer. Time point here: sample taken at primary tumor resection. One entry per CDR3 protein results from TCRdb running MiXCR on the 5' RACE reads. This sample carries some 83,000 distinct CDR3 sequences, under 8.5% of them seen once, and the ten largest clones take 6.8%. The sample in question was PBMCs, obtained at surgery. Receptors originate from a male donor with early-stage non-small cell lung cancer.

This clonotype was observed a few times. Since a much larger clone is just one base distant, this may be a read error. The chain couples TRBV19 to TRBJ2-7, with 9 bases lining up with TRBD1. Germline V gives CDR1 LNHDA, CDR2 SQIVND (reference sequence). The CDR3 is 12 amino acids. Trimming removed 9 bases from V and 5 bases from J; junction bases left unmatched: 5. DNA of the CDR3: TGTGCCAGCCGGGACAGGGACCACGAGCAGTACTTC. Encoded protein: CASRDRDHEQYF.

This clonotype was observed many times. The rearrangement joins TRBV10-2 to TRBJ2-1, with TRBD2 matching 14 bases. Germline values: CDR1 WSHSY, CDR2 SAAADI. CDR3 length: 16 amino acids. The V segment lost 8 bases and the J segment 6 bases; nucleotides outside the gene matches: 9. The CDR3: CASGGSGLAGVNEQFF. The CDR3 DNA reads as TGCGCCAGCGGGGGCTCGGGACTAGCGGGAGTCAATGAGCAGTTCTTC.

This clonotype was observed at least ten times. The chain recombines TRBV4-1 with TRBJ2-7, with TRBD1 matching 7 bases. The CDR3 contains 16 residues. Germline V lookup: CDR1 MGHRA, CDR2 YSYEKL. The V and J ends lost 0 bases and 6 bases, in that order; junction bases with no gene match: 11. CDR3 protein: CASSQDPRTGYAEQYF. CDR3 DNA sequence: TGCGCCAGCAGCCAAGATCCTCGGACAGGTTATGCCGAGCAGTACTTC.

This clonotype was recorded at least ten times. The rearrangement links TRBV2 to TRBJ2-1; D unresolved. The CDR3 runs 16 residues. V was cut by 11 bases and J by 8 bases, with 28 bases left in between. The germline gives CDR1 SNHLY, CDR2 FYNNEI. The CDR3 region is CAGASRSLSSGDEQFF. CDR3 bases: TGTGCCGGAGCTAGTAGAAGCCTCTCCTCAGGAGATGAGCAGTTCTTC.

This clonotype was picked up many times. This rearrangement joins TRBV4-3 to TRBJ2-2; D gene unclear. V was shortened by 3 bases and J by 7 bases, with 9 bases between the two germline ends. This CDR3 is 13 amino acids long. Germline CDR1 reads LGHNA; CDR2 reads YSLEER. The CDR3 sequence: CASSHRTGGELFF. DNA for the CDR3: TGCGCCAGCAGCCACCGGACGGGCGGGGAGCTGTTTTTT.